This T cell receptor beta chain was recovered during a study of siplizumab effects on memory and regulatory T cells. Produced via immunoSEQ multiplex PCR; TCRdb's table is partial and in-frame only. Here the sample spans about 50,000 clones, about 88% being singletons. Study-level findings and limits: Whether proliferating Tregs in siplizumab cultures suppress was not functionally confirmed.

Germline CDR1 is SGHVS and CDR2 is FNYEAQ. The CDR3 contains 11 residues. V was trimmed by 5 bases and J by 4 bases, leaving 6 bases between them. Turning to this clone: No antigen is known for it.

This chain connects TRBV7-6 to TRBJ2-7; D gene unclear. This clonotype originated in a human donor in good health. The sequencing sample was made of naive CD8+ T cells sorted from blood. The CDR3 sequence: CASSRNYEQYF. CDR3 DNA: TGTGCCAGCAGCAGGAATTACGAGCAGTACTTC.